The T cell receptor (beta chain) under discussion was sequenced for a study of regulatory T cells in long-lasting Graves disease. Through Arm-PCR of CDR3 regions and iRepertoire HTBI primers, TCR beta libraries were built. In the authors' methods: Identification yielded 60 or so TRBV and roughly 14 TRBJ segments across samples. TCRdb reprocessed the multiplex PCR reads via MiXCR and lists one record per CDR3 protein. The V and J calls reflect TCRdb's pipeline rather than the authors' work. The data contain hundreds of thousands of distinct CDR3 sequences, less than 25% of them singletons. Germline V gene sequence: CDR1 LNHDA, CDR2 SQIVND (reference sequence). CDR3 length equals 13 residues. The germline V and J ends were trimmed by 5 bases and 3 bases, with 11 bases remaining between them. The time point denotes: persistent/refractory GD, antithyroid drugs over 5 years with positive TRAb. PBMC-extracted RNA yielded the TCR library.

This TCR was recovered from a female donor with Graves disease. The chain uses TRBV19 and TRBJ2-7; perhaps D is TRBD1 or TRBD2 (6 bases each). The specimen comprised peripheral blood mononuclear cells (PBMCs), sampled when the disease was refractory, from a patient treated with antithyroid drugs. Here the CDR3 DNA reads TGTGCCAGTAGTGGGGGGCTTAACTACGAGCAGTACTTC. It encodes CASSGGLNYEQYF. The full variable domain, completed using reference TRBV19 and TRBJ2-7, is DGGITQSPKYLFRKEGQNVTLSCEQNLNHDAMYWYRQDPGQGLRLIYYSQIVNDFQKGDIAEGYSVSREKKESFPLTVTSAQKNPTAFYLCASSGGLNYEQYFGPGTRLTVT.